The 29 T cell receptor beta chains below all came from one sample that was sequenced in a study of vaccination effects on CD4 cells after COVID-19 (dated by TCRdb to between 2020 and 2023). After roughly 11 days of culture, CD4+ T cells were isolated with the EasySep CD4+ T cell isolation kit. Each participant got two doses of an mRNA SARS-CoV-2 vaccine, either BNT162b2 or mRNA-1273. Libraries were made using the immunoSEQ multiplex PCR assay. Imported from immuneACCESS, the table was reduced by TCRdb to in-frame sequences with V and J called. These copies leave out some clones; in studies compared against another copy, an unresolved V gene accounts for under half, and the cause of the remainder is not known. Across this sample there are about 73,000 clones, with nearly 75% seen only once. The ten largest make up approximately 2.4% of the sample. Antigens of these TCRs are unknown. The sample here was CD4+ T cells from PBMCs cultured without peptide, taken after COVID-19 vaccination. The source is a human donor who received a COVID-19 vaccine.

This chain joins TRBV5-4 and TRBJ2-3; D is possibly TRBD2 (5 bases). V was shortened by 2 bases and J by 1 base, with 14 bases between the two germline ends. Germline assignment: CDR1 SGHNT and CDR2 YYREEE (reference sequence). The CDR3 totals 16 residues. Written as DNA, the CDR3 is TGTGCCAGCAGCTTCCCTCATTTGGGAGGCACAGATACGCAGTATTTT. Protein: CASSFPHLGGTDTQYF.

The chain employs TRBV11-2 and TRBJ2-3; D is uncertain. The CDR3 is 14 residues long. Germline assignment: CDR1 SGHAT and CDR2 FQNNGV. V lost 5 bases to trimming and J lost 4 bases, with 13 bases between them. CDR3 in DNA: TGTGCCAGCAGCCCGGGTCAATCCCCAGATACGCAGTATTTT. Residues: CASSPGQSPDTQYF.

The chain links TRBV5-4 to TRBJ2-7; unclear D gene. CDR1 and CDR2 from the germline V gene are SGHNT and YYREEE (reference sequence). The CDR3 is 13 amino acids. V dropped 0 bases and J dropped 4 bases, with 8 bases sitting between them. CDR3: CASSLGTQYEQYV. CDR3 sequence (DNA): TGTGCCAGCAGCTTGGGGACCCAGTACGAGCAGTACGTC.

A few counts support this clone. V is TRBV5-1 and J is TRBJ2-2; 8 bases fit TRBD2. Germline V CDR1 and CDR2: SGHRS, YFSETQ. The CDR3 loop spans 16 amino acids. With 7 bases clipped from V and 0 bases from J, the junction kept 8 bases outside the gene matches. The CDR3 protein is CASGSLAAANTGELFF. The DNA for the CDR3 is TGCGCCAGCGGATCACTAGCGGCCGCGAACACCGGGGAGCTGTTTTTT.

This chain connects TRBV18 to TRBJ2-5; D unclear. Trimming stripped 2 bases from V and 3 bases from J, with 13 bases between. From germline, CDR1 is KGHSH and CDR2 LQKENI. This CDR3 contains 15 residues. CDR3 sequence (DNA): TGTGCCAGCTCACCAAGGTCCAAGACGAAAGAGACCCAGTACTTC. It translates to CASSPRSKTKETQYF.

The chain has TRBV6-4 and TRBJ2-2, with D unclear. The CDR3 extends over 13 amino acids. Per germline, CDR1 MRHNA and CDR2 SNTAGT. V was trimmed by 3 bases and J by 7 bases, leaving 9 bases between them. The CDR3 region has the DNA TGTGCCAGCAGTGAATCCCGGGTCGGGGAGCTGTTTTTT. Translated: CASSESRVGELFF.

This rearrangement joins TRBV9 to TRBJ1-3; D is possibly TRBD1 (5 bases). The ends were cut back, 5 bases at V and 4 bases at J, with 13 bases in the middle. The CDR3 loop spans 14 amino acids. Per the germline V gene, CDR1 is SGDLS and CDR2 is YYNGEE. CDR3 nucleotides: TGTGCCAGCAGGGCGGGGGTCGCGGGAAACACCATATATTTT. Translation: CASRAGVAGNTIYF. The full variable domain, rest sourced from reference TRBV9 and TRBJ1-3, is DSGVTQTPKHLITATGQRVTLRCSPRSGDLSVYWYQQSLDQGLQFLIQYYNGEERAKGNILERFSAQQFPDLHSELNLSSLELGDSALYFCASRAGVAGNTIYFGEGSWLTVV.

CDR3 DNA sequence: TGTGCCAGCAGCTTAAGCAGCAGGTTCACAGATACGCAGTATTTT. It encodes CASSLSSRFTDTQYF. The chain uses TRBV7-3 and TRBJ2-3, with D unresolved. The CDR3 is made up of 15 amino acids. In germline, CDR1 is SGHTA, CDR2 FQGTGA. V lost 1 base, J lost 2 bases, and 10 bases lay in between.

The gene calls are TRBV27 and TRBJ2-1; TRBD1 is a possible D gene (5 bases). Trimming stripped 6 bases from V and 6 bases from J, with 15 bases between. Germline lookup yields CDR1 MNHEY and CDR2 SMNVEV (reference sequence). This CDR3 comprises 14 residues. The DNA for the CDR3 is TGTGCCAGCAGCCCCCTGTTTACAGGCAATGAGCAGTTCTTC. It codes for CASSPLFTGNEQFF.

V usage is TRBV7-2 and J usage is TRBJ2-4; D unresolved. This CDR3 spans 13 amino acids. The V end was cut by 5 bases, the J end by 11 bases, with 16 bases between. The V gene's germline CDR1 is SGHTA and CDR2 FQGNSA. The CDR3 is CASSVTRSAVQYF. In nucleotides, the CDR3 is TGTGCCAGCAGCGTTACCCGATCGGCCGTTCAGTACTTC.

This clone was detected only a few times. V gene TRBV7-9 combines with J gene TRBJ1-1; no reliable D call. Germline loops: CDR1 SEHNR, CDR2 FQNEAQ (reference sequence). V gave up 1 base and J gave up 1 base, with 7 bases separating them. This CDR3 is built from 14 residues. Here the CDR3 reads CASSLEGENTEAFF. For the CDR3, the DNA is TGTGCCAGCAGCTTAGAGGGAGAGAACACTGAAGCTTTCTTT.

This clone was observed a handful of times. The rearrangement links TRBV18 to TRBJ1-5; tentative D call: TRBD1 (5 bases). Germline V CDR1 and CDR2: KGHSH, LQKENI. CDR3 length equals 13 residues. Trimming cost V 3 bases and J 4 bases, with 7 bases left between them. The CDR3 DNA follows: TGTGCCAGCTCACCCGACAGAAATCAGCCCCAGCATTTT. It yields the protein CASSPDRNQPQHF.

The chain has TRBV5-1 and TRBJ1-5; 7 positions agree with TRBD1. Losses at the gene ends were 0 bases for V and 1 base for J; bases not matched to a gene: 1. Looked up from germline, CDR1 is SGHRS and CDR2 is YFSETQ. This CDR3 region has 15 residues. CDR3 amino acids: CASSLETGSNQPQHF. The CDR3 DNA sequence: TGCGCCAGCAGCTTGGAGACAGGGAGCAATCAGCCCCAGCATTTT.

V is TRBV7-2 and J is TRBJ1-6, with 10 positions matching TRBD1. The CDR3 has 14 amino acids. The V gene's germline CDR1 is SGHTA and CDR2 FQGNSA. The V segment lost 5 bases and the J segment 7 bases; nucleotides outside the gene matches: 2. In DNA form, the CDR3 reads TGTGCCAGCAGCCGGGACAGGGGAAATTCACCCCTCCACTTT. Translation: CASSRDRGNSPLHF.

The V call is TRBV19, the J call TRBJ2-1; TRBD2 matches 9 bases. Germline CDR1 LNHDA, CDR2 SQIVND (reference sequence). V lost 7 bases, J lost 9 bases, and 7 bases stayed unmatched. The length of the CDR3 is 13 residues. CDR3 sequence reads: CASTRGGPGEQFF. CDR3 nucleotides: TGTGCCAGTACGCGGGGGGGGCCGGGTGAGCAGTTCTTC.

V and J are TRBV13 and TRBJ1-6; weak D call: TRBD1 (6 bases). This CDR3 spans 14 amino acids. The germline gives CDR1 PRHDT, CDR2 FYEKMQ (reference sequence). Trimming shortened V by 4 bases and J by 5 bases, and 9 bases separated the two germline ends. The CDR3 DNA is TGTGCCAGCAGCTCGACAGGTCATAATTCACCCCTCCACTTT. Translated: CASSSTGHNSPLHF.

This rearrangement joins TRBV6-5 to TRBJ2-4; D is perhaps TRBD1 (5 bases). The length of the CDR3 is 15 residues. The germline gives CDR1 MNHEY, CDR2 SVGAGI. Trimming stripped 5 bases from V and 6 bases from J, with 17 bases between. The CDR3 is CASSTRLQGTNIQYF. The CDR3 bases are TGTGCCAGCAGTACCCGGCTTCAGGGCACAAACATTCAGTACTTC.

This clone was seen more than once but under ten times. This chain joins TRBV6-5 and TRBJ1-4; possible D gene TRBD1, 5 bases. The germline V and J ends were trimmed by 7 bases and 7 bases, with 13 bases remaining between them. The CDR3 runs 13 residues. CDR1 and CDR2 from the germline V gene are MNHEY and SVGAGI. The CDR3 loop is CASKPGGSEKLFF. For the CDR3, the DNA is TGTGCCAGCAAACCGGGGGGATCTGAAAAACTGTTTTTT.

This chain uses TRBV7-6 with TRBJ2-5, with TRBD2 identical over 10 bases. V shed 4 bases and J 6 bases; nucleotides not matched to a gene: 5. CDR1 SGHVS and CDR2 FNYEAQ come from the germline V gene. This CDR3 is built from 14 residues. CDR3 protein: CASSSASGGKTQYF. The CDR3 coding sequence is TGTGCCAGCAGCTCAGCTAGCGGGGGAAAGACCCAGTACTTC.

This clone has more than one count but fewer than ten. The V gene is TRBV2, the J gene TRBJ2-3; D unclear. Trimming removed 4 bases at V and 4 bases at J, with 15 bases between. The CDR3 has 15 residues. Germline V gives CDR1 SNHLY, CDR2 FYNNEI. CDR3 in DNA: TGTGCCAGCAGTGCTTCCCGCTCTAGGCCAGATACGCAGTATTTT. This gives the protein CASSASRSRPDTQYF.

This chain joins TRBV24-1 and TRBJ2-1; 7 nucleotides align to TRBD1. V dropped 3 bases and J dropped 6; count of bases not matched to a gene: 10. This CDR3 is 16 amino acids long. Germline assignment: CDR1 KGHDR and CDR2 SFDVKD. Written as DNA, the CDR3 is TGTGCCACCAGTGATCGGGACCAACGACAGGGCAATGAGCAGTTCTTC. It is translated as CATSDRDQRQGNEQFF.

This clone is medium-sized (0.01 to 0.1%) by share. The chain is built from TRBV6-2 or TRBV6-3 and TRBJ1-6; D is uncertain. The germline V and J ends were trimmed by 4 bases and 14 bases, with 18 bases remaining between them. The CDR3 consists of 14 residues. The germline CDR1 and CDR2 sequences are MNHEY and SVGEGT. The chain's CDR3 is CASSSRSGGETLHF. The DNA for the CDR3 is TGTGCCAGCAGTTCCCGGAGCGGCGGGGAGACCCTCCACTTT.

The V call is TRBV12-5, the J call TRBJ1-1; D perhaps matches TRBD1 (5 bases). The CDR3 loop spans 13 amino acids. Trimming stripped 7 bases from V and 1 base from J, with 10 bases between. In germline, CDR1 is LGHNT, CDR2 FRNRAP. The CDR3 region is CASVGTENTEAFF. CDR3 DNA: TGTGCTAGTGTAGGGACGGAGAACACTGAAGCTTTCTTT.

This chain uses TRBV7-2 with TRBJ2-5; 8 bases are a match to TRBD2. The length of the CDR3 is 15 residues. V was pared by 4 bases and J by 2 bases, with 6 bases of the junction left unmatched. Germline V lookup: CDR1 SGHTA, CDR2 FQGNSA. The CDR3 nucleotides are TGTGCCAGCAGCTACGGGGGGGGTTATCAAGAGACCCAGTACTTC. It yields the protein CASSYGGGYQETQYF.

This clone has only a few counts. The chain uses TRBV7-8 and TRBJ1-1; weak D call: TRBD1 (5 bases). CDR3 length: 13 residues. Germline CDR1 and CDR2: SGHVS and FQNEAQ. The germline V and J ends were trimmed by 0 bases and 10 bases, with 12 bases remaining between them. The CDR3 protein is CASSLAGLTVAFF. CDR3 in DNA: TGTGCCAGCAGCTTAGCGGGACTCACGGTAGCTTTCTTT.

The chain has TRBV24-1 and TRBJ2-7, with TRBD2 identical over 11 bases. J gave up 5 bases and V 6 bases, and 5 bases lay outside the gene matches. The CDR3 sequence is 14 residues long. Germline loops: CDR1 KGHDR, CDR2 SFDVKD. CDR3 protein: CATSPLAGGDEQYV. The CDR3 DNA reads as TGTGCCACCAGTCCCCTAGCGGGGGGTGACGAGCAGTACGTC.

The V and J genes are TRBV11-2 and TRBJ1-3, with D tentatively TRBD1 (6 bases). The CDR3 is 16 residues long. The germline V and J ends were trimmed by 2 bases and 0 bases, with 11 bases remaining between them. Germline V gives CDR1 SGHAT, CDR2 FQNNGV. As DNA, the CDR3 is TGTGCCAGCAGCTTACAACGGGACATCTCTGGAAACACCATATATTTT. Translating gives CASSLQRDISGNTIYF.

The rearrangement links TRBV5-1 to TRBJ1-4; D not certain. Germline V lookup: CDR1 SGHRS, CDR2 YFSETQ. CDR3 size: 13 residues. Between the trimmed V and J ends, which lost 8 bases and 5 bases, there was a span of 13 bases. Here the CDR3 reads CASRIGGNEKLFF. The CDR3 DNA reads as TGCGCCAGTCGGATAGGAGGGAATGAAAAACTGTTTTTT.

This clone was seen a single time. The chain links TRBV28 to TRBJ2-2; perhaps TRBD2 as D (5 bases). Germline V lookup: CDR1 MDHEN, CDR2 SYDVKM. V lost 3 bases, J lost 1 base, and 9 bases lay in between. The CDR3 extends over 15 amino acids. The chain's CDR3 is CASSLPGLNTGELFF. CDR3 sequence (DNA): TGTGCCAGCAGTTTGCCGGGATTGAACACCGGGGAGCTGTTTTTT. Full variable domain (rest looked up from reference TRBV28 and TRBJ2-2): DVKVTQSSRYLVKRTGEKVFLECVQDMDHENMFWYRQDPGLGLRLIYFSYDVKMKEKGDIPEGYSVSREKKERFSLILESASTNQTSMYLCASSLPGLNTGELFFGEGSRLTVL.